This T cell receptor (beta chain) was profiled in a study of T-cell memory formation after mild COVID-19. Across the whole study: TCR clusters showed largely donor specificity. Overall study findings and caveats: Pre-infection memory showed some responding clones, and this suggested that cross-reactive memory joined.

A word on this clonotype: Its antigen is as yet unknown.

TCRdb re-analysed the 5' RACE reads in MiXCR, keeping a single row per CDR3 protein. The table has roughly 450,000 distinct CDR3 sequences, about 20% seen once; the top ten hold roughly an eighth. Germline V gene data show CDR1 as MNHNS and CDR2 as SASEGT. V shed 0 bases and J shed 9 bases, with 12 bases lying between them. The CDR3 is 14 residues long. This chain joins TRBV6-1 and TRBJ2-1; a possible D gene is TRBD1 (6 bases). The specimen sequenced was PBMCs or a T cell subset sorted from them (not recorded which). This TCR came from an adult woman who had mild COVID-19 (a few samples of this study predate the infection). Cell type and time point are not known. CDR3 nucleotide sequence: TGTGCCAGCAGTGAAGCGGGCAGGGGATCTGAGCAGTTCTTC. Its protein is CASSEAGRGSEQFF.